The 31 T cell receptor beta chains below were found in one sample sequenced in a study of T cells in Graves' hyperthyroidism and ophthalmopathy. Researchers amplified the TCR beta CDR3 regions from RNA transcripts. The study used the HTBI primer set for a first-round RT-PCR of the TCR CDR3. One entry per CDR3 protein results from TCRdb running MiXCR on the multiplex PCR reads. The sample shows around 690,000 distinct CDR3 sequences, around 21% of them seen only once. What was sequenced was blood. Receptor source: a young man with Graves' ophthalmopathy.

This clonotype was counted many times. This chain joins TRBV3-1 and TRBJ2-7; D may correspond to TRBD1 or TRBD2 (5 bases each). The germline gives CDR1 LGHDT, CDR2 YNNKEL (reference sequence). The CDR3 extends over 15 amino acids. V lost 1 base and J 3 bases, leaving 13 bases between the germline ends. This CDR3 is CASSQARGALYEQYF. In nucleotides, the CDR3 is TGTGCCAGCAGCCAAGCCCGAGGGGCCCTCTACGAGCAGTACTTC.

J is TRBJ2-1 and V is TRBV12-3 or TRBV12-4; D tentatively reads TRBD1 or TRBD2 (5 bases each). The CDR3 totals 14 residues. The germline V and J ends were trimmed by 3 bases and 7 bases, with 13 bases remaining between them. The CDR3 reads CASSFSGGTNEQFF. The CDR3 DNA sequence: TGTGCCAGCAGTTTTAGTGGGGGTACGAATGAGCAGTTCTTC.

This clonotype was recorded at least ten times. J is TRBJ2-3 and V is TRBV24-1; TRBD2 matches at 9 bases. With 7 bases clipped from V and 2 bases from J, the junction kept 12 bases outside the gene matches. From germline, CDR1 is KGHDR and CDR2 SFDVKD. The CDR3 spans 17 residues. The DNA for the CDR3 is TGTGCCACCAGCTTCCCGGGACTAGCACCCTACACAGATACGCAGTATTTT. This translates into CATSFPGLAPYTDTQYF.

The sample holds many counts of this clonotype. J is TRBJ2-3 and V is TRBV6-1, with D perhaps matching TRBD1 (5 bases). Trimming took 6 bases from V and 1 from J, leaving 5 bases between them. CDR1 is MNHNS and CDR2 is SASEGT in the germline V gene. The CDR3 contains 12 residues. The CDR3 DNA follows: TGTGCCAGCAGGACAGGCACAGATACGCAGTATTTT. It is translated as CASRTGTDTQYF.

The V and J genes are TRBV7-3 and TRBJ1-5; maybe TRBD1 (5 bases). V shed 4 bases and J shed 0 bases, with 19 bases lying between them. This CDR3 contains 18 residues. The V gene's germline CDR1 is SGHTA and CDR2 FQGTGA. CDR3 nucleotides: TGTGCCAGCAGCTCGTACGGGACTAAACCCCATAGCAATCAGCCCCAGCATTTT. Residues: CASSSYGTKPHSNQPQHF.

This clonotype was seen only a few times. The V gene is TRBV2, the J gene TRBJ2-7; TRBD2 matches 9 bases. The CDR3 is 14 amino acids. The V segment lost 10 bases and the J segment 5 bases; nucleotides outside the gene matches: 12. Germline values: CDR1 SNHLY, CDR2 FYNNEI. CDR3 region: CATRPGVAGDEQYF. The CDR3 DNA follows: TGTGCCACCCGCCCCGGGGTAGCGGGAGACGAGCAGTACTTC.

This clonotype was seen many times. V usage is TRBV5-1 and J usage is TRBJ1-2, with unresolved D. The CDR3 totals 14 residues. CDR1 is SGHRS, CDR2 YFSETQ, per germline. Trimming cost V 5 bases and J 5 bases, with 16 bases left between them. The CDR3 nucleotides read TGCGCCAGCAGAGTTCGGGCGAGCACGTATGGCTACACCTTC. Its translation: CASRVRASTYGYTF.

The chain couples TRBV30 to TRBJ2-6; possible D gene TRBD1, 6 bases. This CDR3 has 14 residues. Germline CDR1 reads GTSNPN; CDR2 reads SVGIG (reference sequence). Trimming stripped 4 bases from V and 4 bases from J, with 11 bases between. The CDR3 is CAWTLGTGANVLTF. The CDR3 DNA is TGTGCCTGGACCTTGGGGACAGGGGCCAACGTCCTGACTTTC.

The chain combines TRBV10-3 with TRBJ2-2, with unresolved D. CDR3 length: 14 amino acids. Germline assignment: CDR1 ENHRY and CDR2 SYGVKD. V was clipped by 5 bases and J by 3 bases, with 10 bases between them. CDR3 sequence (DNA): TGTGCCATCAGTAGGCCGGACCACACCGGGGAGCTGTTTTTT. Protein product: CAISRPDHTGELFF.

The chain combines TRBV6-1 with TRBJ2-7; possible D gene TRBD2, 5 bases. The V end was cut by 5 bases, the J end by 3 bases, with 11 bases between. Germline lookup yields CDR1 MNHNS and CDR2 SASEGT. CDR3 size: 13 residues. The CDR3, as DNA: TGTGCCAGCAGTTTAGACTATTTCTACGAGCAGTACTTC. Translation: CASSLDYFYEQYF.

J is TRBJ2-2 and V is TRBV28; 8 nucleotides match TRBD1. With V trimmed by 7 bases and J by 6 bases, 7 bases remained unmatched. CDR3 length equals 14 residues. CDR1 MDHEN and CDR2 SYDVKM come from the germline V gene. The CDR3 nucleotides are TGTGCCAGCACCCAGGACAGGGTACCCGGGGAGCTGTTTTTT. Residues: CASTQDRVPGELFF.

This clonotype was seen ten or more times. This rearrangement joins TRBV2 to TRBJ2-5, with TRBD1 identical over 10 bases. CDR1 is SNHLY, CDR2 FYNNEI, per germline. The CDR3 extends over 15 amino acids. V shed 5 bases, J shed 5 bases, and the junction held 8 bases outside the gene matches. Here the CDR3 reads CASSNLGQGFETQYF. As DNA, the CDR3 is TGTGCCAGCAGTAATCTGGGACAGGGGTTCGAGACCCAGTACTTC.

On this clonotype itself: A much larger clone differs from this one at a single base, so this may be a read error. The chain is built from TRBV11-2 and TRBJ2-3; D may be TRBD1 or TRBD2 (5 bases each). Germline CDR1 SGHAT, CDR2 FQNNGV. This CDR3 is 14 amino acids long. This chain's CDR3 is CASSLDRGADMQYF. CDR3 DNA sequence: TGTGCCAGCAGCTTAGATCGGGGCGCCGATATGCAGTATTTT.

A few counts support this clonotype. DNA of the CDR3: TGTGCCAGCAGCAGGACTAGCGGGGGCAATGAGCAGTTCTTC. It yields the protein CASSRTSGGNEQFF. V gene TRBV6-1 combines with J gene TRBJ2-1; 13 bases are shared with TRBD2. The CDR3 sequence is 14 residues long. CDR1 and CDR2 from the germline V gene are MNHNS and SASEGT. The junction had 2 bases not matched to a gene; V was cut back by 6 bases and J by 6 bases.

This clonotype has at least ten counts. This chain links TRBV18 with TRBJ1-2; the D gene is possibly TRBD1 (6 bases). The CDR3 runs to 14 residues. V dropped 0 bases and J dropped 7 bases, with 12 bases sitting between them. Germline loops: CDR1 KGHSH, CDR2 LQKENI. CDR3 loop: CASSPPGRGVGYTF. In DNA form, the CDR3 reads TGTGCCAGCTCACCACCCGGCAGGGGAGTTGGCTACACCTTC.

This clonotype was seen at least ten times. The gene calls are TRBV2 and TRBJ2-1, with 9 bases matching TRBD1. Germline CDR1 and CDR2: SNHLY and FYNNEI. The CDR3 length is 13 residues. The V gene end was trimmed by 8 bases and the J gene end by 5 bases; junction bases not matched to a gene: 4. The CDR3 protein is CASSGQGNNEQFF. In nucleotides, the CDR3 is TGTGCCAGCTCGGGACAGGGAAACAATGAGCAGTTCTTC.

The table lists this clonotype with many counts. V usage is TRBV12-3 or TRBV12-4 and J usage is TRBJ2-5; TRBD2 agrees at 9 bases. V was clipped by 6 bases and J by 5 bases; unmatched bases: 13. The CDR3 extends over 16 amino acids. Written as DNA, the CDR3 is TGTGCCAGCAGCCTAGCGGGATGGGATGGTTCGGAGACCCAGTACTTC. Translating gives CASSLAGWDGSETQYF.

This sequence joins TRBV4-1 and TRBJ1-1; D is ambiguous. The CDR3 totals 17 residues. Germline CDR1 reads MGHRA; CDR2 reads YSYEKL. Deletions cut 0 bases from V and 1 base from J, with 15 bases between. The CDR3 loop is CASSQERARFTNTEAFF. The CDR3 nucleotides are TGCGCCAGCAGCCAAGAACGGGCAAGGTTTACGAACACTGAAGCTTTCTTT.

With respect to this clonotype: Possible read error: a much larger clone is one base away. The V and J genes are TRBV6-5 and TRBJ2-2; D not resolved. The V end lost 1 base, the J end lost 4 bases, and 10 bases lay between the germline ends. Germline-derived CDR1 and CDR2 are MNHEY and SVGAGI. This CDR3 is 15 amino acids long. The CDR3 loop is CASSYYQASTGELFF. The DNA for the CDR3 is TGTGCCAGCAGTTACTACCAGGCGAGCACCGGGGAGCTGTTTTTT.

The CDR3 nucleotides read TGTGCCAGCAGTTTATCCCTTGACACTTTCTACGAGCAGTACTTC. Translating it yields CASSLSLDTFYEQYF. The genes are TRBV27 and TRBJ2-7; D gene ambiguous. V dropped 0 bases and J dropped 3 bases, with 12 bases sitting between them. The CDR3 has 15 residues. Germline V gene data show CDR1 as MNHEY and CDR2 as SMNVEV (reference sequence).

This clonotype was seen many times. The J gene is TRBJ1-4, the V gene TRBV11-3; D remains unclear. The CDR3 length is 17 residues. The V and J ends lost 5 bases and 0 bases respectively, with 16 bases between them. Germline CDR1 reads SGHNT; CDR2 reads YENEEA. The CDR3, as DNA: TGTGCCAGCAGCCATTCGATGTCGGCTGCAACTAATGAAAAACTGTTTTTT. Translation gives CASSHSMSAATNEKLFF.

This clonotype was found a few times. V and J are TRBV12-3 or TRBV12-4 and TRBJ2-5, with 15 bases identical to TRBD2. The ends lost 5 bases at V and 2 bases at J; junction bases unmatched: 9. The CDR3 runs 18 residues. In nucleotides, the CDR3 is TGTGCCAGCAGTAGCGGACTAGCGGGAGGGCCGGGGCAAGAGACCCAGTACTTC. Its protein product is CASSSGLAGGPGQETQYF.

This clonotype was picked up many times. The chain recombines TRBV7-2 with TRBJ2-7, with D tentatively TRBD2 (6 bases). The CDR3 length is 14 residues. V gave up 3 bases and J gave up 1 base, with 10 bases separating them. In germline, CDR1 is SGHTA, CDR2 FQGNSA. The CDR3 sequence is CASSFAGGSYEQYF. For the CDR3, the DNA is TGTGCCAGCAGCTTCGCCGGGGGTTCCTACGAGCAGTACTTC.

J is TRBJ2-3 and V is TRBV7-3, with D unresolved. V was shortened by 3 bases and J by 10 bases, with 14 bases between the two germline ends. This CDR3 has 13 residues. Germline V gene sequence: CDR1 SGHTA, CDR2 FQGTGA. The CDR3 DNA follows: TGTGCCAGCAGCTTGAATCCTGAGTGGGCGCAGTATTTT. Its translation: CASSLNPEWAQYF.

With respect to this clonotype: A much larger clone sits a single nucleotide away, making a read error possible. The chain links TRBV6-1 to TRBJ1-2, with D perhaps TRBD1 (5 bases). The germline V and J ends were trimmed by 7 bases and 3 bases, with 9 bases remaining between them. Germline V gives CDR1 MNHNS, CDR2 SASEGT. This CDR3 has 12 residues. The CDR3 here is CASIGRDYGYTF. CDR3 DNA: TGTGCCAGCATCGGCAGGGACTATGGCTACACCTTC.

The rearrangement joins TRBV20-1 to TRBJ2-7; D unclear. Germline V gives CDR1 DFQATT, CDR2 SNEGSKA (reference sequence). This CDR3 contains 14 residues. V was shortened by 2 bases and J by 2 bases, with 13 bases between the two germline ends. CDR3 sequence: CSARWGIRPYEQYF. The CDR3 DNA reads as TGCAGTGCTAGATGGGGAATTCGCCCCTACGAGCAGTACTTC.

The chain couples TRBV30 to TRBJ2-1; tentative D call: TRBD2 (6 bases). The CDR3 contains 18 residues. The V gene's germline CDR1 is GTSNPN and CDR2 SVGIG (reference sequence). Trimming took off 1 base at V and 0 bases at J, with 19 bases between the two ends. In nucleotides, the CDR3 is TGTGCCTGGAGTGGTAAGGGCGGGACTCTGATCTCCTACAATGAGCAGTTCTTC. It codes for CAWSGKGGTLISYNEQFF.

The V call is TRBV12-3 or TRBV12-4, the J call TRBJ2-1, with D perhaps TRBD2 (5 bases). The CDR3 is made up of 14 amino acids. The ends were cut back, 7 bases at V and 10 bases at J, with 20 bases in the middle. DNA of the CDR3: TGTGCCAGCACGTCTAGCCAACCGAGGCGGGAGCAGTTCTTC. It codes for CASTSSQPRREQFF.

The table lists this clonotype with many counts. The chain carries TRBV3-1 and TRBJ2-5; TRBD1 matches 8 bases. Looked up from germline, CDR1 is LGHDT and CDR2 is YNNKEL (reference sequence). The CDR3 has 13 residues. Trimming took 0 bases from V and 11 from J; bases not matched to a gene: 5. CDR3 sequence: CASSQDRGQGQYF. CDR3 coding DNA: TGTGCCAGCAGCCAAGATCGCGGACAGGGTCAGTACTTC.

This clonotype was counted only a few times. This chain connects TRBV20-1 to TRBJ2-3; D might be TRBD2 (6 bases). From germline, CDR1 is DFQATT and CDR2 SNEGSKA (reference sequence). V was trimmed by 6 bases and J by 1 base, leaving 17 bases between them. The CDR3 totals 15 residues. CDR3 nucleotides: TGCAGTGCCCTACTGGGCGGGGCCGGCACAGATACGCAGTATTTT. Its translation: CSALLGGAGTDTQYF.

This clonotype turned up a few times. The chain has TRBV6-5 and TRBJ2-1, with D possibly matching TRBD1 (6 bases). The V gene's germline CDR1 is MNHEY and CDR2 SVGAGI. This CDR3 is built from 16 residues. V dropped 4 bases and J dropped 0 bases, with 13 bases sitting between them. CDR3 sequence reads: CASSSRDISSYNEQFF. In nucleotides, the CDR3 is TGTGCCAGCAGTTCCCGGGACATCAGCTCCTACAATGAGCAGTTCTTC.